The sequence of this TCR beta chain was determined in a study of blood T cell repertoires in COVID-19. The CDR3 runs to 12 residues. Trimming removed 4 bases from V and 10 bases from J, with 10 bases in between. The data were produced by immunoSEQ multiplex PCR, yet TCRdb's version contains in-frame clones alone and is incomplete. This repertoire shows approximately 250,000 clones, approximately 90% found once; its top ten account for 2% to 2.5%. The receptor was isolated from a woman in her forties with acute COVID-19. The specimen sequenced was PBMCs or T cells enriched from blood (not recorded which). V usage is TRBV12-3 or TRBV12-4 and J usage is TRBJ1-4; D is ambiguous. CDR3 region: CASSYRLRKLFF. The CDR3 DNA sequence: TGTGCCAGCAGTTATCGGTTAAGAAAACTGTTTTTT.